One and the same sample provided the 8 T cell receptor beta chains below, sequenced in a study of OX40 agonist ivuxolimab in advanced cancers. TCRdb keeps only in-frame clones here, not all; method: immunoSEQ multiplex PCR. The data show 98,000 or so clones, with 88% seen just once and around 0.82% held by the top ten. The sample here was CD4+ or CD8+ T cells sorted from blood, taken in a trial of the OX40 agonist ivuxolimab. All receptors derive from an adult with an advanced solid tumor such as melanoma, head and neck, liver or kidney cancer.

The chain links TRBV4-1 to TRBJ2-7, with TRBD2 as a possible D gene (5 bases). The V end was cut by 1 base, the J end by 5 bases, with 15 bases between. Germline V gene sequence: CDR1 MGHRA, CDR2 YSYEKL. This CDR3 has 15 residues. CDR3 residues: CASSQGTRARHEQYV. The CDR3 region has the DNA TGCGCCAGCAGCCAAGGGACGAGGGCCCGGCACGAGCAGTACGTC.

This chain links TRBV6-6 with TRBJ2-7; either TRBD1 or TRBD2 may fit D (5 bases each). V shed 5 bases and J shed 5 bases, with 13 bases lying between them. The germline CDR1 and CDR2 sequences are MNHNY and SVGAGI (reference sequence). This CDR3 is built from 13 residues. CDR3 residues: CASSLDGDHEQYV. CDR3 coding DNA: TGTGCCAGCAGTCTCGATGGGGACCACGAGCAGTACGTC.

J is TRBJ1-4 and V is TRBV15; D ambiguous. Trimming took off 11 bases at V and 5 bases at J, with 15 bases between the two ends. CDR1 and CDR2 (germline): LNHNV, YYDKDF (reference sequence). CDR3 size: 13 residues. In nucleotides, the CDR3 is TGTGCCTCTCGGCCGGATGGCAATGAAAAACTGTTTTTT. Its protein product is CASRPDGNEKLFF.

This clone has just one count. V usage is TRBV18 and J usage is TRBJ1-2; TRBD1 agrees at 9 bases. Germline V gene data show CDR1 as KGHSH and CDR2 as LQKENI. Losses at the gene ends were 2 bases for V and 5 bases for J; bases not matched to a gene: 6. The CDR3 has 15 amino acids. The CDR3 coding sequence is TGTGCCAGCTCACCAAGTTCGGGACAGGGTTATGGCTACACCTTC. This sequence encodes CASSPSSGQGYGYTF.

This clone appeared once. The CDR3 region is CASSQPGLDYNEQFF. The CDR3 DNA is TGCGCCAGCAGCCAGCCCGGACTAGATTACAATGAGCAGTTCTTC. The chain links TRBV4-1 to TRBJ2-1; 7 nucleotides line up with TRBD2. In germline, CDR1 is MGHRA, CDR2 YSYEKL. The trim removed 3 bases at V and 4 bases at J, leaving 6 bases unmatched. The CDR3 runs 15 residues.

The V call is TRBV6-6, the J call TRBJ2-7; 13 bases agree with TRBD2. The CDR3 consists of 16 residues. Per germline, CDR1 MNHNY and CDR2 SVGAGI (reference sequence). The V gene end was trimmed by 6 bases and the J gene end by 5 bases; junction bases not matched to a gene: 10. The CDR3 sequence is CASSAPGTSGIHEQYV. The CDR3 nucleotides read TGTGCCAGCAGCGCTCCCGGGACTAGCGGGATCCACGAGCAGTACGTC.

The gene calls are TRBV30 and TRBJ2-3, with 9 bases that match TRBD2. The CDR3 contains 14 residues. Germline V lookup: CDR1 GTSNPN, CDR2 SVGIG (reference sequence). The J segment lost 5 bases and the V segment lost 5 bases, leaving 8 bases of the junction unmatched. The CDR3 sequence: CAWGAGGPGDTQYF. The DNA of the CDR3 is TGTGCCTGGGGGGCGGGAGGGCCAGGAGATACGCAGTATTTT.

This chain links TRBV30 with TRBJ2-7, with D possibly being TRBD1 (6 bases). The V and J ends lost 2 bases and 2 bases respectively, with 10 bases between them. The CDR3 totals 13 residues. The germline CDR1 and CDR2 sequences are GTSNPN and SVGIG (reference sequence). The CDR3 here is CAWSRDTPYEQYV. Written as DNA, the CDR3 is TGTGCCTGGAGTAGGGACACCCCCTACGAGCAGTACGTC.